This is a list of T cell receptor beta chains from one sample in a study of shared clonotypes between healthy human individuals. The table came from immunoSEQ multiplex PCR; TCRdb's copy has only in-frame clones and leaves some out. The sample consists of about 1,500,000 clones, roughly 97% of them appearing once. The sequencing sample was made of naive CD4+ T cells sorted from blood. The receptor source for this set is a man under 40 in good health. The CDR3 runs from the conserved cysteine through the conserved F or W. D genes are given only for firm matches. A clone size is listed for some rows: how often the clone was seen (once, few, many), or a class if it is expanded.

abundance,v_gene,j_gene,d_gene,CDR3nt,CDR3aa
NA,TRBV9,TRBJ1-3,NA,TGTGCCAGCAGCGTAGATCCGGCCAGTGGAAACACCATATATTTT,CASSVDPASGNTIYF
once,TRBV7-6,TRBJ2-1,TRBD1,TGTGCCAGCAGCTTAGTACAGGGGGACTACAATGAGCAGTTCTTC,CASSLVQGDYNEQFF
NA,TRBV6-5,TRBJ2-7,NA,TGTGCCAGCAGTGGTAGGAGCGGGTACGAGCAGTACTTC,CASSGRSGYEQYF
NA,TRBV25-1,TRBJ2-2,TRBD2,TGTGCCAGCAGTGGTCGACTAGCGGGATCAAGCGGGGAGCTGTTTTTT,CASSGRLAGSSGELFF
NA,TRBV28,TRBJ2-2,TRBD2,TGTGCCAGCAGCGTAGCGGGGTACACCGGGGAGCTGTTTTTT,CASSVAGYTGELFF
NA,TRBV19,TRBJ1-5,NA,TGTGCCAGTAGTATTTGGGCTCGGAGGGAAACGGGTCAGCCCCAGCATTTT,CASSIWARRETGQPQHF
NA,TRBV14,TRBJ2-7,TRBD2,TGTGCCAGCAGCCAATTTTCCTGGCGGGAGAGAGACTACGAGCAGTACTTC,CASSQFSWRERDYEQYF
NA,TRBV7-8,TRBJ2-2,TRBD2,TGTGCCAGCAACGGCGGGACTAGGGCCGGGGAGCTGTTTTTT,CASNGGTRAGELFF
NA,TRBV7-8,TRBJ2-7,NA,TGTGCCAGCAGCTTAGCGTTCGGAGAGACCTCCTACGAGCAGTACTTC,CASSLAFGETSYEQYF
NA,TRBV7-6,TRBJ2-1,TRBD2,TGTGCCAGCAGCTTAGCTCCCCCCAGCGGGACGGGCTCCTACAATGAGCAGTTCTTC,CASSLAPPSGTGSYNEQFF
NA,TRBV11-2,TRBJ2-7,TRBD2,TGTGCCAGCAGCTTAGATGGGGCTAGCGGGAGCCACAGCTCCTACGAGCAGTACTTC,CASSLDGASGSHSSYEQYF
NA,TRBV7-8,TRBJ1-3,NA,TGTGCCAGCAGCTTATTTATAGGCTCTGGAAACACCATATATTTT,CASSLFIGSGNTIYF
NA,TRBV2,TRBJ2-7,NA,TGTGCCAGCAAGGTAATCTCCTACGAGCAGTACTTC,CASKVISYEQYF
NA,TRBV28,TRBJ1-4,NA,TGTGCCAGCAGTTTATTGCGGGGAGCGTCTCCTAATGAAAAACTGTTTTTT,CASSLLRGASPNEKLFF
NA,TRBV10-3,TRBJ2-2,TRBD1,TGTGCCATCAGTGAGTCTCTGACAGGGCGGACCGGGGAGCTGTTTTTT,CAISESLTGRTGELFF
NA,TRBV28,TRBJ2-4,NA,TGTGCCAGCAAGACACACAGGCTACGGGACATTCAGTACTTC,CASKTHRLRDIQYF
NA,TRBV7-8,TRBJ1-1,NA,TGTGCCACCCTTTTTGGGGGCTTTCGCGTCACTGAAGCTTTCTTT,CATLFGGFRVTEAFF
NA,TRBV9,TRBJ2-3,TRBD2,TGTGCCAGCAGGAACGGGACTAGTCGCACAGATACGCAGTATTTT,CASRNGTSRTDTQYF
NA,TRBV25-1,TRBJ2-2,NA,TGTGCCAGTGCCGGCGGGACGGGCGGGGAGCTGTTTTTT,CASAGGTGGELFF
NA,TRBV5-1,TRBJ2-5,NA,TGCGCCAGCAGTCAACTGGCCTCGAGGCAAAAAGAGACCCAGTACTTC,CASSQLASRQKETQYF
NA,TRBV7-9,TRBJ2-7,NA,TGTGCCAGCAGCTTTTCAGAGGAGCAGTACTTC,CASSFSEEQYF
NA,TRBV18,TRBJ2-5,TRBD2,TGTGCCAGCCGAGGGCCGGGAGGGGTTGAAGAGACCCAGTACTTC,CASRGPGGVEETQYF
NA,TRBV28,TRBJ1-4,TRBD1,TGTGCCAGCAAGGAGACAGGGCGGGATGAAAAACTGTTTTTT,CASKETGRDEKLFF